This T cell receptor beta chain was recorded in a study of blood T cell repertoires in COVID-19. Authors' analysis steps: Estimation of nucleated cell counts relied on the amplification of reference gene primers. Repertoires were generated with immunoSEQ multiplex PCR, while TCRdb's copy carries only in-frame clones and drops some. V, J and clone size derive from that table, while D and trimming were established from the DNA sequence. The sample lists 350,000 to 500,000 clones; roughly 88% were seen once. The germline gives CDR1 SQVTM, CDR2 ANQGSEA. CDR3 length: 12 residues. V lost 4 bases, J lost 7 bases, and 13 bases lay in between.

Source material: PBMCs or T cells enriched from blood (not recorded which). The clonotype comes from a young woman who had been exposed to COVID-19. This chain connects TRBV29-1 to TRBJ1-1; the D gene is possibly TRBD1 (5 bases). Written as DNA, the CDR3 is TGCAGCGTTGTTAAGGGGCAAGGTGAAGCTTTCTTT. It yields the protein CSVVKGQGEAFF.